These 9 T cell receptor beta chains share one sample of origin, sequenced in a study of cytomegalovirus exposure and HLA in healthy donors. This PCR relied on a set of 60 Vbeta primers and 13 Jbeta primers. Produced via immunoSEQ multiplex PCR; TCRdb's table is partial and in-frame only. The table records approximately 79,000 clones, over 65% of them present only once. Material: PBMCs. These TCRs come from a man aged 35 to 55 in good health and CMV-seropositive.

The CDR3 here is CASSSSPLNSYEQYF. CDR3 coding DNA: TGCGCCAGCAGCTCCTCACCCCTAAACTCCTACGAGCAGTACTTC. The gene calls are TRBV5-1 and TRBJ2-7, with D uncertain. The V end was cut by 3 bases, the J end by 0 bases, with 13 bases between. CDR1 and CDR2 from the germline V gene are SGHRS and YFSETQ. The CDR3 covers 15 residues. Using reference TRBV5-1 and TRBJ2-7 for the parts outside the CDR3, the full variable domain is KAGVTQTPRYLIKTRGQQVTLSCSPISGHRSVSWYQQTPGQGLQFLFEYFSETQRNKGNFPGRFSGRQFSNSRSEMNVSTLELGDSALYLCASSSSPLNSYEQYFGPGTRLTVT.

The chain joins TRBV5-5 to TRBJ1-5, with 10 positions matching TRBD1. J was trimmed by 6 bases and V by 0 bases; bases with no gene match: 3. CDR1 is SGHKS and CDR2 is YYEKEE in the germline V gene (reference sequence). CDR3 length equals 15 residues. CDR3 coding DNA: TGTGCCAGCAGCTTGGGACAGGGGGCCGTTCAGCCCCAGCATTTT. Protein product: CASSLGQGAVQPQHF.

Notes on this clone: The sample has other DNA sequences that encode this CDR3 too. The chain recombines TRBV19 with TRBJ1-2, with a weak D call TRBD1 (5 bases). The V and J ends lost 6 bases and 0 bases respectively, with 8 bases between them. This CDR3 is built from 13 residues. Germline values: CDR1 LNHDA, CDR2 SQIVND (reference sequence). The CDR3 nucleotides read TGTGCCAGTAGCATGACAGCTAACTATGGCTACACCTTC. It is translated as CASSMTANYGYTF.

The chain has TRBV25-1 and TRBJ2-5; 11 nucleotides line up with TRBD1. CDR1 MGHDK and CDR2 SYGVNS come from the germline V gene. The trim removed 1 base at V and 11 bases at J, leaving 6 bases unmatched. The CDR3 has 14 amino acids. DNA for the CDR3: TGTGCCAGCAGTGAATGGCGGACAGGGGGCGGGCAGTACTTC. It codes for CASSEWRTGGGQYF.

The chain recombines TRBV6-1 with TRBJ2-1; TRBD2 aligns across 14 bases. V shed 3 bases and J 9 bases; nucleotides not matched to a gene: 4. The CDR3 is made up of 15 amino acids. Looked up from germline, CDR1 is MNHNS and CDR2 is SASEGT. DNA for the CDR3: TGTGCCAGCAGTGACGGGACTAGCGGGAGCAGTGAGCAGTTCTTC. It translates to CASSDGTSGSSEQFF.

The chain links TRBV30 to TRBJ1-1, with 10 bases that match TRBD1. With V trimmed by 4 bases and J by 1 base, 30 bases remained unmatched. The CDR3 sequence is 23 residues long. The germline CDR1 and CDR2 sequences are GTSNPN and SVGIG (reference sequence). The CDR3 region has the DNA TGTGCCTGGACACCAATACTAGAGGGTCGGACCGGGACAGGGGTGGGTCGGAACACTGAAGCTTTCTTT. It specifies CAWTPILEGRTGTGVGRNTEAFF.

CDR3 nucleotides: TGTGCCAGCAGCTTAGAGACAAGGTATAGCAATCAGCCCCAGCATTTT. It translates to CASSLETRYSNQPQHF. The chain carries TRBV7-8 and TRBJ1-5; the D is unclear. Trimming left V 1 base short and J 0 bases short, with 10 bases between. From germline, CDR1 is SGHVS and CDR2 FQNEAQ. The CDR3 extends over 16 amino acids.

The J gene is TRBJ2-7, the V gene TRBV6-5, with 10 bases identical to TRBD1. V was clipped by 8 bases and J by 5 bases; unmatched bases: 6. CDR1 is MNHEY and CDR2 is SVGAGI in the germline V gene. The CDR3 covers 13 residues. CDR3 coding DNA: TGTGCCAGCTCCCGGGACAGGGGCCACGAGCAGTACTTC. This codes for CASSRDRGHEQYF.

Comments on this clone: The junction differs from germline at one of its ends, possibly a read error. V usage is TRBV5-1 and J usage is TRBJ1-2, with 8 bases fitting TRBD1. Germline assignment: CDR1 SGHRS and CDR2 YFSETQ. The CDR3 contains 14 residues. The CDR3 here is CAGSALTGDYGYTF. CDR3 nucleotides: TGCGCCGGCAGCGCCCTGACAGGGGACTATGGCTACACCTTC. Using reference TRBV5-1 and TRBJ1-2 for the parts outside the CDR3, the full variable domain is KAGVTQTPRYLIKTRGQQVTLSCSPISGHRSVSWYQQTPGQGLQFLFEYFSETQRNKGNFPGRFSGRQFSNSRSEMNVSTLELGDSALYLCAGSALTGDYGYTFGSGTRLTVV.